This TCR beta chain was profiled in a study of cytomegalovirus exposure and HLA in healthy donors. Findings and limits, study-wide: A missense DCLRE1C variant was associated with V- and J-gene trimming of TCR beta chains in a later analysis, and an independent cohort replicated the association.

The PCR employed 60 Vbeta primers together with 13 Jbeta primers. Sequenced by immunoSEQ multiplex PCR; TCRdb stores in-frame clones only, minus some. The ten most abundant clones cover 3.5% of a sample with around 100,000 clones. This CDR3 comprises 16 residues. From germline, CDR1 is LNHNV and CDR2 YYDKDF (reference sequence). Trimming at V came to 0 bases and at J to 5 bases, leaving 4 bases not matched to a gene. With regard to this clone: Its antigen is not known.

Sequenced input: PBMCs. The chain is built from TRBV15 and TRBJ1-4; 9 bases fit TRBD1. The clonotype was recovered from a man aged 40-50 years in good health and CMV-seronegative. The CDR3 coding sequence is TGTGCCACCAGCAGAGATTGGGACAGGGACAATGAAAAACTGTTTTTT. Translation gives CATSRDWDRDNEKLFF.